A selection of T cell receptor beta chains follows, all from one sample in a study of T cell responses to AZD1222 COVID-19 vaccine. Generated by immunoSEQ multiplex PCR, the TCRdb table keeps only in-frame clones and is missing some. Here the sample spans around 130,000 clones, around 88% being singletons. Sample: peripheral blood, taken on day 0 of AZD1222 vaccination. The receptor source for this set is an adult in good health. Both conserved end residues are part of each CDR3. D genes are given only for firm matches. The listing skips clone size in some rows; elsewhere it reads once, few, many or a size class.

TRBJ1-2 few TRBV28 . TGTGCCAGCAGATTAGACTATGGCTACACCTTC CASRLDYGYTF
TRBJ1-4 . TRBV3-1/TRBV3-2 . TGTGCCAGCAGCCAAGAACACAGGGAGTCTAATGAAAAACTGTTTTTT CASSQEHRESNEKLFF
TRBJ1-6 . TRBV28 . TGTGCCAGCAGTTTTCGGGGAGGTCTACTCCACTTT CASSFRGGLLHF
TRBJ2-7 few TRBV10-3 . TGTGCCATCAGCCGGACAAGTTCGTCCTACGAGCAGTACTTC CAISRTSSSYEQYF
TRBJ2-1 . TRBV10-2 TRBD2 TGCGCCAGCAGTGAGGCGTCCGGGACTAGCGGGGACAATGAGCAGTTCTTC CASSEASGTSGDNEQFF
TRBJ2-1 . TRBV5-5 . TGTGCCAGCAGCCCTCGTGAGGAGACAGGTTGGTATGAGCAGTTCTTC CASSPREETGWYEQFF
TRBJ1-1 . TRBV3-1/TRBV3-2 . TGTGCCAGCACCCCGGGGGGCCCGAACACTGAAGCTTTCTTT CASTPGGPNTEAFF
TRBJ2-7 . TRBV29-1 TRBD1 TGCAGCGTTCTAGCCGGGACAGCATACGAGCAGTACTTC CSVLAGTAYEQYF
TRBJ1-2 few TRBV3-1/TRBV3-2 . TGTGCCAGCAGCCAAGTGACGGACTTCTATGGCTACACCTTC CASSQVTDFYGYTF
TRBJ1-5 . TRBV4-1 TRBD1 TGCGCCAGCAGGGAAGTTGACAGGGTGGGTCAGCCCCAGCATTTT CASREVDRVGQPQHF
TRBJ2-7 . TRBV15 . TGTGCCACCAGCAAATCGAACAGCTTTTACGAGCAGTACTTC CATSKSNSFYEQYF
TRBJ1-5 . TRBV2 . TGTGCCAGCAGTGAGTTGTGGGCTACCCACCAGCCCCAGCATTTT CASSELWATHQPQHF
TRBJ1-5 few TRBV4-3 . TGCGCCAGCAGCCCCTGGGTCGGGGGGAATCAGCCCCAGCATTTT CASSPWVGGNQPQHF
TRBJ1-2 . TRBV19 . TGTGCCAGTAGTATGAATGGGGTTGACTATGGCTACACCTTC CASSMNGVDYGYTF
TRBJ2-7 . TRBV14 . TGTGCCAGCAGCCAACTATACGAGCAGTACTTC CASSQLYEQYF
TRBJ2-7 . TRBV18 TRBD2 TGTGCCAGCTCACCGCGTCCGCGGGAGGGGTACGAGCAGTACTTC CASSPRPREGYEQYF
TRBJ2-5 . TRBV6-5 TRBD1 TGTGCCGCCAGCCCTCCAGGGGGAGAGACCCAGTACTTC CAASPPGGETQYF
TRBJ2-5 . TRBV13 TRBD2 TGTGCCAGCAGCCTAGGAGCGGGGAGGGAGACCCAGTACTTC CASSLGAGRETQYF
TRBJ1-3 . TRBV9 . TGTGCCAGCAGCGTAGACCCAGGGGTAGTCTCTGGAAACACCATATATTTT CASSVDPGVVSGNTIYF
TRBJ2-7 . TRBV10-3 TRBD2 TGTGCCATCAGCCTGGGACTAGGTTTGGTCGAGCAGTACTTC CAISLGLGLVEQYF
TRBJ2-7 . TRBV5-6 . TGTGCCACCAGACATAGCGGATTGCCTACGAAGCAGTACTTC CATRHSGLPTKQYF
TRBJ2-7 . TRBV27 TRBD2 TGTGCCAGCAGTTTCCTTGTAGCGGGAGTGAACGAGCAGTACTTC CASSFLVAGVNEQYF
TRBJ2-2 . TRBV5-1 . TGCGCCAGCAGCCACCGGGGCACCGGGGAGCTGTTTTTT CASSHRGTGELFF
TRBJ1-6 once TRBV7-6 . TGTGCCAGCAGCCAGGCCGCAAGTAATTCACCCCTCCACTTT CASSQAASNSPLHF
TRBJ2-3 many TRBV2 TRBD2 TGTGCCAGCGGGTGGGCTAGCGGATTTCCCACAGATACGCAGTATTTT CASGWASGFPTDTQYF
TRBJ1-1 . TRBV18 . TGTGCCAGCTCACCTCTAGGTTTTGGGGACACTGAAGCTTTCTTT CASSPLGFGDTEAFF
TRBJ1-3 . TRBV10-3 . TGTGCCATCAGTGAGCCGGATTTGGGGGATTACTCTGGAAACACCATATATTTT CAISEPDLGDYSGNTIYF
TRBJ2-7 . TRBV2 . TGTGCCAGCAGTGAAGGGCAGGACCCAATCTACGAGCAGTACTTC CASSEGQDPIYEQYF
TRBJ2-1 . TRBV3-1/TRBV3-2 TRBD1 TGTGCCAGCAGCCAGAGTACCCACAAAACAGGGGACAATGAGCAGTTCTTC CASSQSTHKTGDNEQFF
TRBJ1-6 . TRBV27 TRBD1 TGTGCCAGCAGTTTATCAGGGGGCCCTTCACCCCTCCACTTT CASSLSGGPSPLHF
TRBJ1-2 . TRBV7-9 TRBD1 TGTGCCAGCAGCCGGACAGGGGGGAACTATGGCTACACCTTC CASSRTGGNYGYTF
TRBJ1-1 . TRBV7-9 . TGTGCCAGCACCCCAAGGGCTGAAGCTTTCTTT CASTPRAEAFF